A single sample is the source of the 11 T cell receptor beta chains below, sequenced in a study of shared clonotypes between healthy human individuals. Profiling relied on immunoSEQ multiplex PCR, and the TCRdb table lists in-frame clones only, not all of them. The data hold about half a million clones, with over 75% observed a single time. Sequencing was done on a sample of PBMCs. The source is a woman aged 40 to 50 in good health. Some clones in this sample may be carry-over from other donors' samples.

The V call is TRBV6-1, the J call TRBJ2-3; D uncertain. V gave up 3 bases and J gave up 2 bases, with 9 bases separating them. This CDR3 has 14 residues. Germline V gene lookup returns CDR1 MNHNS and CDR2 SASEGT. The chain's CDR3 is CASSDRPNTDTQYF. CDR3 coding DNA: TGTGCCAGCAGTGACAGGCCTAACACAGATACGCAGTATTTT.

This clone was recorded at least ten times. This chain joins TRBV5-6 and TRBJ1-2, with 7 bases matching TRBD1. The CDR3 runs 15 residues. Germline-derived CDR1 and CDR2 are SGHDT and YYEEEE. J was trimmed by 0 bases and V by 4 bases; bases with no gene match: 6. The CDR3 DNA reads TGTGCCAGCAGCGTCCGGGGACAGACTAACTATGGCTACACCTTC. Translated: CASSVRGQTNYGYTF. The full variable domain, completed using reference TRBV5-6 and TRBJ1-2, is DAGVTQSPTHLIKTRGQQVTLRCSPKSGHDTVSWYQQALGQGPQFIFQYYEEEERQRGNFPDRFSGHQFPNYSSELNVNALLLGDSALYLCASSVRGQTNYGYTFGSGTRLTVV.

A note on this clone: With only one base between it and a far larger clone, this is likely a read error. This chain joins TRBV7-3 and TRBJ2-5; no definite D call. CDR3 length: 15 residues. V lost 0 bases and J 4 bases, leaving 12 bases between the germline ends. From germline, CDR1 is SGHTA and CDR2 FQGTGA. CDR3: CASSLTPRHGETQYF. CDR3 DNA: TGTGCCAGCAGCTTAACGCCGAGACACGGAGAGACCCAGTACTTC.

Note on this clone: The sample carries other DNA sequences with the same CDR3. The chain carries TRBV7-9 and TRBJ2-3; TRBD2 is a possible D gene (5 bases). Trimming left V 1 base short and J 4 bases short, with 6 bases between. Germline V gives CDR1 SEHNR, CDR2 FQNEAQ (reference sequence). This CDR3 contains 13 residues. The CDR3 sequence: CASSLGTADTQYF. The CDR3 nucleotides are TGTGCCAGCAGCTTAGGGACTGCAGATACGCAGTATTTT.

On this clone: The same CDR3 also results from other DNA sequences found in this sample. The chain carries TRBV18 and TRBJ2-2; D uncertain. Trimming stripped 3 bases from V and 0 bases from J, with 2 bases between. The CDR3 runs 13 residues. Germline values: CDR1 KGHSH, CDR2 LQKENI. This CDR3 is CASSPSNTGELFF. CDR3 bases: TGTGCCAGCTCACCCTCGAACACCGGGGAGCTGTTTTTT.

On this clone: Only one base separates this from a far larger clonotype, so it likely reflects a read error. Within the sample, other DNA sequences also encode this same CDR3. This sequence joins TRBV7-9 and TRBJ1-1, with D unclear. The CDR3 is 16 residues long. From germline, CDR1 is SEHNR and CDR2 FQNEAQ (reference sequence). In nucleotides, the CDR3 is TGTGCCAGCAGCTTAGTCGCTCTGGGGAATCACACCGAAGCTTTCTTT. This sequence encodes CASSLVALGNHTEAFF.

V usage is TRBV9 and J usage is TRBJ2-1; 10 positions agree with TRBD2. The CDR3 is made up of 17 amino acids. Looked up from germline, CDR1 is SGDLS and CDR2 is YYNGEE. Trimming removed 0 bases from V and 10 bases from J; junction bases left unmatched: 13. The CDR3 loop is CASSVAIRTSGPGEQFF. The CDR3 DNA follows: TGTGCCAGCAGCGTAGCCATTCGGACTAGCGGACCGGGGGAGCAGTTCTTC. The full variable domain, with the rest looked up from reference TRBV9 and TRBJ2-1, is DSGVTQTPKHLITATGQRVTLRCSPRSGDLSVYWYQQSLDQGLQFLIQYYNGEERAKGNILERFSAQQFPDLHSELNLSSLELGDSALYFCASSVAIRTSGPGEQFFGPGTRLTVL.

The chain uses TRBV9 and TRBJ2-7; D remains ambiguous. Trimming shortened V by 3 bases and J by 0 bases, and 16 bases separated the two germline ends. CDR1 SGDLS and CDR2 YYNGEE come from the germline V gene. This CDR3 region has 16 residues. CDR3: CASSAHPVGTSYEQYF. CDR3 DNA: TGTGCCAGCAGCGCACACCCGGTGGGAACCTCCTACGAGCAGTACTTC.

V usage is TRBV6-1 and J usage is TRBJ2-7; D is unclear. The germline gives CDR1 MNHNS, CDR2 SASEGT. CDR3 length: 14 residues. Trimming took 1 base from V and 0 from J, leaving 7 bases between them. The CDR3 loop reads CASSEGGFSYEQYF. The CDR3 DNA sequence: TGTGCCAGCAGTGAAGGGGGATTCTCCTACGAGCAGTACTTC.

The rearrangement joins TRBV2 to TRBJ1-4; D remains ambiguous. The V and J ends lost 4 bases and 7 bases respectively, with 16 bases between them. Germline-derived CDR1 and CDR2 are SNHLY and FYNNEI. The CDR3 consists of 15 residues. The CDR3 loop reads CASSGGLKDGEKLFF. CDR3 sequence (DNA): TGTGCCAGCAGTGGAGGGCTGAAGGACGGTGAAAAACTGTTTTTT.

The V and J genes are TRBV5-4 and TRBJ2-1, with a tentative D call TRBD2 (6 bases). Germline V gene sequence: CDR1 SGHNT, CDR2 YYREEE (reference sequence). CDR3 size: 14 residues. Trimming took 0 bases from V and 7 from J, leaving 11 bases between them. CDR3 amino acids: CASSLALARNEQFF. CDR3 sequence (DNA): TGTGCCAGCAGCTTGGCCCTAGCGCGGAATGAGCAGTTCTTC.